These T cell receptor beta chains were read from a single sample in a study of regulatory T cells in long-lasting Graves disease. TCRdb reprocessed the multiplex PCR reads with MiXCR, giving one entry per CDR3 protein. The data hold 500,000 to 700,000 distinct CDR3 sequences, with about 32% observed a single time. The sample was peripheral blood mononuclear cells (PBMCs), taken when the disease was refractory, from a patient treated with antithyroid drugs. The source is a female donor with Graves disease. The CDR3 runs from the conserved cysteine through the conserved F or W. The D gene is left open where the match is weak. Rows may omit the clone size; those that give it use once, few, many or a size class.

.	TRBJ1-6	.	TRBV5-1	TGCGCCAGCAGCCCGACCCGCCAACCATCGTCCCTCCACTTT	CASSPTRQPSSLHF
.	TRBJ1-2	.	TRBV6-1	TGTGCCAGCAGCCGCCTGGGCATCTCCGTTGGGGATGGCTACACCTTC	CASSRLGISVGDGYTF
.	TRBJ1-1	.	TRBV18	TGTGCCAGCTCACCCCCCGGGGACCGAGCTTGGGCTTTCTTT	CASSPPGDRAWAFF
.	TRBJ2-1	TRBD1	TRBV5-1	TGCGCCAGCGGCAGGGGACAGTCCTACAATGAGCAGTTCTTC	CASGRGQSYNEQFF
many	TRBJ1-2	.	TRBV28	TGTGCCAGCAGTTTAGGTGGCAGGGCAGGTGGCTACACCTTC	CASSLGGRAGGYTF
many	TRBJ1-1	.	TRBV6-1	TGTGCCAGCACACGTCCCGGGGGCTTGAACACTGAAGCTTTCTTT	CASTRPGGLNTEAFF
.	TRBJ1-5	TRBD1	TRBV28	TGTGCCAGCAGATCAGGGGGCCCGTATAGCAATCAGCCCCAGCATTTT	CASRSGGPYSNQPQHF
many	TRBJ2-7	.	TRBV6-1	TGTGCCAGCAGTGAACGAAGCTACGAGCAGTACTTC	CASSERSYEQYF
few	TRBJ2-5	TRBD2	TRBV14	TGTGCCAGCAGCCCAGGACTAGCGGGAGGTTTCGTCCAAGAGACCCAGTACTTC	CASSPGLAGGFVQETQYF
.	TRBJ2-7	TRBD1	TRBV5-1	TGCGCCAGCAGCTTGAGGACAGGGGATTATACCTACGAGCAGTACTTC	CASSLRTGDYTYEQYF
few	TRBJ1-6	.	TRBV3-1	TGTGCCAGCAGCCAAAACAACAATTCACCCCTCCACTTT	CASSQNNNSPLHF
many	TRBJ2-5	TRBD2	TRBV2	TGTGCCAGCAGTGAAACCGAGACTAGCGGACCCACCCGGGAGACCCAGTACTTC	CASSETETSGPTRETQYF
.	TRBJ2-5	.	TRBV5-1	TGCGCCAGCAGCAAGCCGTTTCAAGAGACCCAGTACTTC	CASSKPFQETQYF
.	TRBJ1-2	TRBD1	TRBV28	TGTGCCAGCAGTTTCGTAGGGACAGGGGGTAGTGGCTACACCTTC	CASSFVGTGGSGYTF
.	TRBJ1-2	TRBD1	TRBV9	TGTGCCAGCAGCGTAGACTCGAGGGACAGGCGATTCCGCGGCTACACCTTC	CASSVDSRDRRFRGYTF
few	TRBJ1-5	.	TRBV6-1	TGTGCCAGCAGTCGAGACAAGGACAGCCGCAATCAGCCCCAGCATTTT	CASSRDKDSRNQPQHF
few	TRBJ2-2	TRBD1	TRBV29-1	TGCAGCGTAACCGGGACAGCGAACACCGGGGAGCTGTTTTTT	CSVTGTANTGELFF
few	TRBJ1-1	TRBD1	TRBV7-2	TGTGCCAGCAGCGGGGACAGATACACTGAAGCTTTCTTT	CASSGDRYTEAFF
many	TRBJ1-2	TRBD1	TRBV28	TGTGCCAGCAGGGGGACAGGCCTCTATGGCTACACCTTC	CASRGTGLYGYTF
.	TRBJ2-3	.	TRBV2	TGTGCCAGCAGCTGGGGAACCACAGATACGCAGTATTTT	CASSWGTTDTQYF
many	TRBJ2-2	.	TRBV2	TGTGCCAGCGCGGGGGCCACCGGGGAGCTGTTTTTT	CASAGATGELFF
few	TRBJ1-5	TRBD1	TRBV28	TGTGCCAGCAGTTCGGGGACAGGGGGCATTATCGGTCAGCCCCAGCATTTT	CASSSGTGGIIGQPQHF
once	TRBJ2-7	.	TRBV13	TGTGCCAGCAGCTTAGAGAGGAGCGAGCAGTACTTC	CASSLERSEQYF
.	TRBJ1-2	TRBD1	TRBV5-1	TGCGCCAGCAGCGGACAGGGCTCTAACTATGGCTACACCTTC	CASSGQGSNYGYTF
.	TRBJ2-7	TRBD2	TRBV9	TGTGCCAGCAGCGTAGGGGCTAGCGGGACACCCTACGAGCAGTACTTC	CASSVGASGTPYEQYF
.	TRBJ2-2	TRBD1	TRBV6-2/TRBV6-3	TGTGCCAGCAGTTACTTTGGGACAGGGGGGACCGGGGAGCTGTTTTTT	CASSYFGTGGTGELFF
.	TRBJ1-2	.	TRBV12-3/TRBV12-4	TGTGCCAGCAGCCGTAACGGACAGCGGCACTATGGCTACACCTTC	CASSRNGQRHYGYTF
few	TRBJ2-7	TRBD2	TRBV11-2	TGTGCCAGCAGCCCTGGGGGGGTCTATGGAGTCGAGCAGTACTTC	CASSPGGVYGVEQYF
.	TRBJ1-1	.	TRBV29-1	TGCAGCGTTGGTGCCGGAATGAACACTGAAGCTTTCTTT	CSVGAGMNTEAFF
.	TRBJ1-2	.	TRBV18	TGTGCCAGCTCACCGGGACGCTCTGTGGGTTATGGCTACACCTTC	CASSPGRSVGYGYTF
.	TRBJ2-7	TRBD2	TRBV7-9	TGTGCCAGCAGCATAGCGGGAGCACACGAGCAGTACTTC	CASSIAGAHEQYF
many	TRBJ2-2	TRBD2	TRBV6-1	TGTGCCAGCATCCAAATCATGGGACTACTACCCACCGGGGAGCTGTTTTTT	CASIQIMGLLPTGELFF
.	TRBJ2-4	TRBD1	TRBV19	TGTGCCAGTAGTACGTTCCGGGGGACAGGAGCCAAAAACATTCAGTACTTC	CASSTFRGTGAKNIQYF
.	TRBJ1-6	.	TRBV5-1	TGCGCCAGCACGGCAGATACTATCTATAATTCACCCCTCCACTTT	CASTADTIYNSPLHF
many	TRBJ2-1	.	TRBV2	TGTGCCAGCAGAGCCACGGCGCTGTACAATGAGCAGTTCTTC	CASRATALYNEQFF
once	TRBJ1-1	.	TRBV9	TGTGCCAGCAGCCTCATCAGGGGTTCGGACACTGAAGCTTTCTTT	CASSLIRGSDTEAFF
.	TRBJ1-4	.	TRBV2	TGTGCCAGCAGTGATGGGGAGGGGGGGGCTGATGAAAAACTGTTTTTT	CASSDGEGGADEKLFF
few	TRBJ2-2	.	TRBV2	TGTGCCAGCAGTGAAGCCTGGCTAGCCTCCGGGGAGCTGTTTTTT	CASSEAWLASGELFF
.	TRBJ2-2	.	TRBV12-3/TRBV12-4	TGTGCCAGCAGTTATAACCCGATGGGGATAGGACGCACCGGGGAGCTGTTTTTT	CASSYNPMGIGRTGELFF